This TCR beta chain was recorded in a study of blood T cell repertoires in COVID-19. About the research overall: Acute and convalescent COVID-19 specimens originated in the United States, Italy and Spain. T cells, B-cell-depleted T cells, or PBMCs supplied cDNA or gDNA.

Trimming removed 4 bases from V and 0 bases from J, with 15 bases in between. CDR1 and CDR2 (germline): MNHNS, SASEGT. The CDR3 loop spans 16 amino acids. How the authors handled the data: For nucleated cells, counts were estimated from reference gene primer amplification. The repertoire was sequenced with immunoSEQ multiplex PCR; TCRdb's copy has only in-frame clones and lacks some. V, J and clone size reflect that table, while D and trimming were determined from the DNA. The data hold about 130,000 clones, with roughly 88% observed a single time. The rearrangement links TRBV6-1 to TRBJ1-1; D possibly corresponds to TRBD1 (5 bases). The sequencing sample was made of peripheral blood. The sequence was obtained from a man between 65 and 85 years old with active COVID-19. The CDR3 DNA follows: TGTGCCAGCAGTGGACAGACCTTTTTTATGAACACTGAAGCTTTCTTT. Translation: CASSGQTFFMNTEAFF.